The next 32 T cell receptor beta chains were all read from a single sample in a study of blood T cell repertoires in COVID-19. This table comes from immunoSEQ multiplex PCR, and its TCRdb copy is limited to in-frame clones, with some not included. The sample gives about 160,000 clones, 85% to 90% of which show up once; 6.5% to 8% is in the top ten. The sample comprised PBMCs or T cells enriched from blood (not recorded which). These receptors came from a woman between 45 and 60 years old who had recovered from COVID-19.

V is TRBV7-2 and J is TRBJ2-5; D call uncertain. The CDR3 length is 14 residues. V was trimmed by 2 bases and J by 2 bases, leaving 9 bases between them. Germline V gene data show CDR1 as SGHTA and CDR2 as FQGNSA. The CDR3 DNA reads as TGTGCCAGCAGCTTACGTAGGCGGCAAGAGACCCAGTACTTC. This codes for CASSLRRRQETQYF.

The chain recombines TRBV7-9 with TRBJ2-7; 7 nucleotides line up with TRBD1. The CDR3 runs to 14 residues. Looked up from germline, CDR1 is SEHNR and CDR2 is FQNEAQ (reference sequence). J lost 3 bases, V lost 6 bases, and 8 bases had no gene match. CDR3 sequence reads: CASRSSGQSYEQYF. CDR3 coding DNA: TGTGCCAGCAGGTCATCGGGACAGAGCTACGAGCAGTACTTC.

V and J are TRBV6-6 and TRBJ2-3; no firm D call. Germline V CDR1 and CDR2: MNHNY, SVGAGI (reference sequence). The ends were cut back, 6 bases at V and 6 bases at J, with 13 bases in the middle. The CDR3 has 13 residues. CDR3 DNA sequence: TGTGCCAGCAGCCCTAGTGTACCCGATACGCAGTATTTT. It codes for CASSPSVPDTQYF.

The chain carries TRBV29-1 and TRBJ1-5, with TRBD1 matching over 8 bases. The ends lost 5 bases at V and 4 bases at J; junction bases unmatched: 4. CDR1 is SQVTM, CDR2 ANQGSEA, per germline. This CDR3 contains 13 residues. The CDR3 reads CSVHTGGNQPQHF. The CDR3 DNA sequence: TGCAGCGTTCATACAGGGGGTAATCAGCCCCAGCATTTT.

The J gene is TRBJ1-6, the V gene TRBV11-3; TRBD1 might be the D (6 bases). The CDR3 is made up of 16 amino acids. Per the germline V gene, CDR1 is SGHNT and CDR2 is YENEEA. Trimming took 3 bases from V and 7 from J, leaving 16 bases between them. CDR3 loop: CASSLWGGRVNSPLHF. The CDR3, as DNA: TGTGCCAGCAGCTTGTGGGGGGGCAGGGTGAATTCACCCCTCCACTTT.

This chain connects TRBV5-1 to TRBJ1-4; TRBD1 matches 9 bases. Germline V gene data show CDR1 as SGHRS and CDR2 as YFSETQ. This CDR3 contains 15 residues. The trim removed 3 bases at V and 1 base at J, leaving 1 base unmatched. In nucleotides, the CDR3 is TGCGCCAGCAGCTCGGGACAGGGAACTAATGAAAAACTGTTTTTT. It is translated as CASSSGQGTNEKLFF.

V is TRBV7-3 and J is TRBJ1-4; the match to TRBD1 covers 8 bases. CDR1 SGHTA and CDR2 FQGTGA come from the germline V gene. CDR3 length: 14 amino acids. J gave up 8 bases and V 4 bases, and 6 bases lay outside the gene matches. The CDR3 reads CASSSGQAGEKLFF. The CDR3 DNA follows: TGTGCCAGCAGCTCGGGACAGGCTGGGGAAAAACTGTTTTTT.

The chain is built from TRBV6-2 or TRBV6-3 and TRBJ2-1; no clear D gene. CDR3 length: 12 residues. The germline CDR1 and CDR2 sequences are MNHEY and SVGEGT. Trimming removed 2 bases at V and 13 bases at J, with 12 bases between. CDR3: CASSYEARRQFF. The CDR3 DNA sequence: TGTGCCAGCAGTTACGAAGCCCGAAGACAGTTCTTC.

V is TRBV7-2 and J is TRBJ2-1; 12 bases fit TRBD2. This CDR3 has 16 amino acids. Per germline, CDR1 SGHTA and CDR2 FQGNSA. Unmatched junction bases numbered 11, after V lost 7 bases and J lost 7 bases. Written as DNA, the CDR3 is TGTGCCAGCACCCGTGATCAGCTAGCGGGGGGGAATGAGCAGTTCTTC. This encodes CASTRDQLAGGNEQFF. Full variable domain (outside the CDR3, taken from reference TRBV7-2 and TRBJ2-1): GAGVSQSPSNKVTEKGKDVELRCDPISGHTALYWYRQSLGQGLEFLIYFQGNSAPDKSGLPSDRFSAERTGGSVSTLTIQRTQQEDSAVYLCASTRDQLAGGNEQFFGPGTRLTVL.

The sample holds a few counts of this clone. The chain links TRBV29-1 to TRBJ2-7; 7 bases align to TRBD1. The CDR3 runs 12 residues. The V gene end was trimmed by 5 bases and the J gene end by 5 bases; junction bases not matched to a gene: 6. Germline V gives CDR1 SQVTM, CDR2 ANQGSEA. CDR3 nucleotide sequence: TGCAGCGTTAGAGATGACAGGGACGAGCAGTACTTC. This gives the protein CSVRDDRDEQYF.

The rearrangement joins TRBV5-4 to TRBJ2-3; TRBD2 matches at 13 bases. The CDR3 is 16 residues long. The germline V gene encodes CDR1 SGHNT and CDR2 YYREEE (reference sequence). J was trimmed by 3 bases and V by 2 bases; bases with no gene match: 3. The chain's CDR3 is CASSFRTSGGTDTQYF. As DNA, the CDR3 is TGTGCCAGCAGCTTTCGGACTAGCGGGGGAACAGATACGCAGTATTTT.

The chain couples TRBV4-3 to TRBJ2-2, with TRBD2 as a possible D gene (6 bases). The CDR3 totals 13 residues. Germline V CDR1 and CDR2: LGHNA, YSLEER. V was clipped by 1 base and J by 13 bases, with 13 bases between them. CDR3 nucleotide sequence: TGCGCCAGCAGCCAAGGGGGGGTCAGCCGGCTGTTTTTT. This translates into CASSQGGVSRLFF.

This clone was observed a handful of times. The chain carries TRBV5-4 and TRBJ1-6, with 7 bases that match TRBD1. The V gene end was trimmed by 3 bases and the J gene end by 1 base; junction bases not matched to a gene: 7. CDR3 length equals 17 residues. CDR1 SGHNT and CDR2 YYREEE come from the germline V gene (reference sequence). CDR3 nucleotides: TGTGCCAGCAGCTCTTACAGGGGCGGATCCTATAATTCACCCCTCCACTTT. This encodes CASSSYRGGSYNSPLHF. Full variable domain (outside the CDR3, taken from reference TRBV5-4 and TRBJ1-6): ETGVTQSPTHLIKTRGQQVTLRCSSQSGHNTVSWYQQALGQGPQFIFQYYREEENGRGNFPPRFSGLQFPNYSSELNVNALELDDSALYLCASSSYRGGSYNSPLHFGNGTRLTVT.

Written as DNA, the CDR3 is TGTGCCAGCAGCTCGCAGGGGGCGAAGGGAAACACCATATATTTT. Its protein is CASSSQGAKGNTIYF. The chain is built from TRBV11-3 and TRBJ1-3, with 8 nucleotides matching TRBD1. The CDR3 runs 15 residues. The V gene end was trimmed by 4 bases and the J gene end by 4 bases; junction bases not matched to a gene: 6. The V gene's germline CDR1 is SGHNT and CDR2 YENEEA.

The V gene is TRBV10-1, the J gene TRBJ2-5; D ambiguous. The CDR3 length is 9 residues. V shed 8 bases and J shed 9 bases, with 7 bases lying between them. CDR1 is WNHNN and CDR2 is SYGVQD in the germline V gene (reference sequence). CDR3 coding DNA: TGCGCCAGCGCCCCGGCCCAGTACTTC. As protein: CASAPAQYF.

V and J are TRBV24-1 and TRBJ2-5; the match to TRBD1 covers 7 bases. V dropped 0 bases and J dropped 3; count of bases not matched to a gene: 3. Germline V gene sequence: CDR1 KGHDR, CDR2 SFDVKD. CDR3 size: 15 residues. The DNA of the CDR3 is TGTGCCACCAGTGATTTGAGGGACAGTAAAGAGACCCAGTACTTC. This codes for CATSDLRDSKETQYF.

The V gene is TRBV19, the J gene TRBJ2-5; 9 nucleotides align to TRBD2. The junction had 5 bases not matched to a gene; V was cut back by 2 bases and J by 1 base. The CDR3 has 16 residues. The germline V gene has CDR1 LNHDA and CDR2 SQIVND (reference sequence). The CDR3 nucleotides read TGTGCCAGTAGTATACTAAGCGGGGGGCGCCAAGAGACCCAGTACTTC. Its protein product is CASSILSGGRQETQYF.

The CDR3 region has the DNA TGTGCCAGCTCACCGCAGGGGGAGAACACTGAAGCTTTCTTT. This encodes CASSPQGENTEAFF. The chain uses TRBV18 and TRBJ1-1; 7 bases are shared with TRBD1. V lost 3 bases, J lost 1 base, and 2 bases stayed unmatched. This CDR3 is built from 14 residues. The germline gives CDR1 KGHSH, CDR2 LQKENI.

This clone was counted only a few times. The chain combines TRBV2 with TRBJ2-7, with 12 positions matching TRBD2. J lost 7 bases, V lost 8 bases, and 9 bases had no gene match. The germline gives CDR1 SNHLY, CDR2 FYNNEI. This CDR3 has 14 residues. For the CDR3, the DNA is TGTGCCAGCCGGGGACTAGCGGGCGGTAGGGAGCAGTACTTC. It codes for CASRGLAGGREQYF.

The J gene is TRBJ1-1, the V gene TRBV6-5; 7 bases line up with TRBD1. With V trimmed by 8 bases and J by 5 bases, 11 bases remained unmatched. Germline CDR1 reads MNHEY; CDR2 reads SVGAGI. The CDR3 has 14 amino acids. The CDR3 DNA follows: TGTGCCAGCTGGGACAGAGGCGGGCTTACTGAAGCTTTCTTT. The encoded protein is CASWDRGGLTEAFF.

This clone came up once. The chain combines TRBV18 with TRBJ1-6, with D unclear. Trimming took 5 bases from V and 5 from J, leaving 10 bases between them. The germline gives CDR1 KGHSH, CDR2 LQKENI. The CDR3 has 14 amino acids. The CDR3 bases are TGTGCCAGCTCAGCTCAGGCAGATAATTCACCCCTCCACTTT. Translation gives CASSAQADNSPLHF.

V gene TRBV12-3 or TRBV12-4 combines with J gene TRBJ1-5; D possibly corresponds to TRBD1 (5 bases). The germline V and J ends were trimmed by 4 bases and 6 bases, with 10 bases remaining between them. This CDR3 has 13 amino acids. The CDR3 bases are TGTGCCAGCAGTTACGACAGCCCTCAGCCCCAGCATTTT. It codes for CASSYDSPQPQHF.

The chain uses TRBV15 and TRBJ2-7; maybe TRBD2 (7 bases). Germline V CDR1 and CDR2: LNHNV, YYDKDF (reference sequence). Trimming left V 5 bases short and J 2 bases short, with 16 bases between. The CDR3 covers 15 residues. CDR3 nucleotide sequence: TGTGCCACCAGCCCTACGGCGGGGGCCGCCTACGAGCAGTACTTC. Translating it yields CATSPTAGAAYEQYF. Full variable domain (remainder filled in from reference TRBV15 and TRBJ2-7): DAMVIQNPRYQVTQFGKPVTLSCSQTLNHNVMYWYQQKSSQAPKLLFHYYDKDFNNEADTPDNFQSRRPNTSFCFLDIRSPGLGDTAMYLCATSPTAGAAYEQYFGPGTRLTVT.

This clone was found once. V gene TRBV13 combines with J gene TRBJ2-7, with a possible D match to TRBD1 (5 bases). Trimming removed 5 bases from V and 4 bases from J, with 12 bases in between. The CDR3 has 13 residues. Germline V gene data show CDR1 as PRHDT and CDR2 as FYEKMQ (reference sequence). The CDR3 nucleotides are TGTGCCAGCAGCATCAGCCAGGGTTACGAGCAGTACTTC. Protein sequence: CASSISQGYEQYF.

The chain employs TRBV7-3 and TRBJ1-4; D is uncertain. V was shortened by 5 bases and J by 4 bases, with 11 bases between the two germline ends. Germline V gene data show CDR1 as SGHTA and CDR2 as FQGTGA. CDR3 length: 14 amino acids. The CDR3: CASSQAPYNEKLFF. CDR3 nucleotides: TGTGCCAGCAGCCAGGCCCCTTATAATGAAAAACTGTTTTTT.

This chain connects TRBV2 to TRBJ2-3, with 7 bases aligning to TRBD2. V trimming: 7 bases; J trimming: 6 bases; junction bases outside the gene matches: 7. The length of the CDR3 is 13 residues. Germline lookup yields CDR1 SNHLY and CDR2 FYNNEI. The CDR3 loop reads CASTRDYTDTQYF. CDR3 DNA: TGTGCCAGCACCCGGGACTACACCGATACGCAGTATTTT.

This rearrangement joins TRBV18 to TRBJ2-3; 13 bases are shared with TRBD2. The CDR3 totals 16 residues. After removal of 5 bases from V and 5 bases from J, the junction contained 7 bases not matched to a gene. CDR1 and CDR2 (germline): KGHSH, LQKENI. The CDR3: CASSLLAGGPIDTQYF. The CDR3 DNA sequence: TGTGCCAGCTCATTACTAGCGGGGGGGCCTATAGATACGCAGTATTTT. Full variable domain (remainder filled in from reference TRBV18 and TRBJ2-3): NAGVMQNPRHLVRRRGQEARLRCSPMKGHSHVYWYRQLPEEGLKFMVYLQKENIIDESGMPKERFSAEFPKEGPSILRIQQVVRGDSAAYFCASSLLAGGPIDTQYFGPGTRLTVL.

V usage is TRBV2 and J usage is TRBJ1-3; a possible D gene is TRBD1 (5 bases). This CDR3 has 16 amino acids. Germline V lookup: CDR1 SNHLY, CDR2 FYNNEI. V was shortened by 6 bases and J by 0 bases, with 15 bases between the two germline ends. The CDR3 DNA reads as TGTGCCAGCAGGAAGACAGCCCTGAGCTCTGGAAACACCATATATTTT. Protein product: CASRKTALSSGNTIYF.

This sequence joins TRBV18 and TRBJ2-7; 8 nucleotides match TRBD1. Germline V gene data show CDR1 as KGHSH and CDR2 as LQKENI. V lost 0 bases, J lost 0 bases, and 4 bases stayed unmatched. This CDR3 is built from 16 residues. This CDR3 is CASSPPRDRSSYEQYF. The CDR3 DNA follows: TGTGCCAGCTCACCACCGCGGGACAGGAGCTCCTACGAGCAGTACTTC.

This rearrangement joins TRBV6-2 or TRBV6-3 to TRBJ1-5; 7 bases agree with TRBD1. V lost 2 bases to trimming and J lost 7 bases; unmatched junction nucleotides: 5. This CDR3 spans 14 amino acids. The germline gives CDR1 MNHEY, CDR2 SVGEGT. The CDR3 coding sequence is TGTGCCAGCAGTTACAGCACAGGGGTCCAGCCCCAGCATTTT. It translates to CASSYSTGVQPQHF.

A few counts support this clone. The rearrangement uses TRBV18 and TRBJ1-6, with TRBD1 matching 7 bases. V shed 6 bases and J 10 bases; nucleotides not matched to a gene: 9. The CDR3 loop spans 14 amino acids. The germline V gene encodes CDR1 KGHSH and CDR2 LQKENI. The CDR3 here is CASSPDRENSPLHF. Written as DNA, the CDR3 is TGTGCCAGCTCCCCTGACAGGGAAAACTCACCCCTCCACTTT. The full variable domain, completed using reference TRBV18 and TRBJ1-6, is NAGVMQNPRHLVRRRGQEARLRCSPMKGHSHVYWYRQLPEEGLKFMVYLQKENIIDESGMPKERFSAEFPKEGPSILRIQQVVRGDSAAYFCASSPDRENSPLHFGNGTRLTVT.

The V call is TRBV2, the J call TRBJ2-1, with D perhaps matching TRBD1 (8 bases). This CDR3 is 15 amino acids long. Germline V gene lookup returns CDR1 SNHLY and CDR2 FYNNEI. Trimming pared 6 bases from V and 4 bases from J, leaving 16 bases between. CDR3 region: CASRKQGGVYNEQFF. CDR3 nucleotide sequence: TGTGCCAGCAGGAAACAGGGGGGGGTATACAATGAGCAGTTCTTC.